The clone carrying this T cell receptor (beta chain) has a count of ten or more. Its antigen remains unidentified. This sample is part of a study of post-analysis software for immune sequencing data. Study context: Courses of disease covered relapsing-remitting, secondary progressive and progressive-relapsing multiple sclerosis.

From germline, CDR1 is MRHNA and CDR2 SNTAGT. V lost 0 bases to trimming and J lost 0 bases, with 7 bases between them. The length of the CDR3 is 15 residues. Presence of unique molecular identifiers characterized the TCR beta cDNA libraries. cDNA molecules numbering some 500,000 came from approximately 0.91 to 9.4 million T cells. TCRdb independently ran MiXCR on the PCR reads; one entry per CDR3 protein. Of around 260,000 distinct CDR3 sequences detected, 36% appear once; the ten largest clones hold under 5.5%. Findings of the study overall: TRBV5-6, TRBV5-1 and TRBV20-1 belonged to a set of roughly 5 TRBV segments that were more frequent in patients than controls. Same-batch samples co-clustered strongly by F measure. Diversity measured as normalized Chao1 was significantly lower in multiple sclerosis patients than in controls.

This receptor was taken from a girl aged 5-17 years with multiple sclerosis. What was sequenced was blood. The chain recombines TRBV6-4 with TRBJ2-3; D gene uncertain. CDR3 sequence reads: CASSDSPSSTDTQYF. For the CDR3, the DNA is TGTGCCAGCAGTGACTCGCCCAGCAGCACAGATACGCAGTATTTT.